Below, 13 T cell receptor beta chains from the same sample are listed, as sequenced in a study of regulatory T cells in long-lasting Graves disease. CDR3-region Arm-PCR and iRepertoire HTBI primers produced the TCR beta libraries. Via MiXCR, TCRdb re-called the multiplex PCR reads, giving one row per CDR3 protein. The sample yields hundreds of thousands of distinct CDR3 sequences, 16% seen once. Time point: newly diagnosed GD, antithyroid drugs for less than 3 months. Extracted RNA from PBMCs served as the source of the TCR library. The sample was also linked to a second study, of T cells in Graves' hyperthyroidism and ophthalmopathy.

This sample comprised peripheral blood mononuclear cells (PBMCs), obtained at new diagnosis, from a patient treated with antithyroid drugs. All receptors derive from a middle-aged man with Graves disease.

The chain combines TRBV7-2 with TRBJ2-5; D ambiguous. The V end lost 4 bases, the J end lost 5 bases, and 11 bases lay between the germline ends. The CDR3 consists of 13 residues. CDR1 is SGHTA, CDR2 FQGNSA, per germline. The CDR3 loop is CASSYPSTETQYF. CDR3 DNA: TGTGCCAGCAGCTACCCTTCTACCGAGACCCAGTACTTC.

This clonotype was counted at least ten times. The chain recombines TRBV27 with TRBJ2-1; 8 bases line up with TRBD1. Losses at the gene ends were 5 bases for V and 4 bases for J; bases not matched to a gene: 10. The CDR3 sequence is 16 residues long. Germline CDR1 MNHEY, CDR2 SMNVEV (reference sequence). The CDR3 DNA reads as TGTGCCAGCAGTCCCCAGGGGGCAACGAGGTACAATGAGCAGTTCTTC. Protein sequence: CASSPQGATRYNEQFF.

In its sample, this clonotype was seen many times. This chain links TRBV6-1 with TRBJ1-5, with D perhaps matching TRBD1 (5 bases). V lost 2 bases to trimming and J lost 11 bases, with 10 bases between them. The CDR3 has 12 amino acids. From germline, CDR1 is MNHNS and CDR2 SASEGT. The CDR3 coding sequence is TGTGCCAGCAGTGAACTGGTGGGGGCCCAGCATTTT. Encoded protein: CASSELVGAQHF.

This clonotype was recorded many times. CDR3 sequence: CASSLETQYEQYF. In DNA form, the CDR3 reads TGTGCCAGCAGCTTAGAGACACAATACGAGCAGTACTTC. The chain uses TRBV11-2 and TRBJ2-7, with D uncertain. V was shortened by 0 bases and J by 4 bases, with 7 bases between the two germline ends. This CDR3 spans 13 amino acids. Germline V gene lookup returns CDR1 SGHAT and CDR2 FQNNGV.

This clonotype was observed many times. This chain connects TRBV12-3 or TRBV12-4 to TRBJ2-5; D remains unclear. Trimming pared 6 bases from V and 5 bases from J, leaving 13 bases between. This CDR3 region has 13 residues. The CDR3 DNA reads as TGTGCCAGCAGCCCCCGCCTCCGGGAGACCCAGTACTTC. Amino acids: CASSPRLRETQYF.

This clonotype occurred many times. This chain connects TRBV5-5 to TRBJ1-3; D is undetermined. The length of the CDR3 is 14 residues. V shed 5 bases and J shed 6 bases, with 15 bases lying between them. Looked up from germline, CDR1 is SGHKS and CDR2 is YYEKEE (reference sequence). The CDR3 reads CASSLWAPSNTIYF. In DNA form, the CDR3 reads TGTGCCAGCAGTTTGTGGGCCCCGTCAAACACCATATATTTT.

The table lists this clonotype with a few counts. The chain joins TRBV5-5 to TRBJ2-1, with 10 positions matching TRBD2. The CDR3 is made up of 19 amino acids. Trimming cost V 0 bases and J 0 bases; bases outside gene matches: 9. CDR1 is SGHKS and CDR2 is YYEKEE in the germline V gene (reference sequence). The CDR3 protein is CASSLAKLSSGSSYNEQFF. The DNA for the CDR3 is TGTGCCAGCAGCTTGGCCAAGCTGTCTAGCGGGAGCTCCTACAATGAGCAGTTCTTC.

V gene TRBV5-5 combines with J gene TRBJ1-2; 12 nucleotides line up with TRBD1. The ends lost 3 bases at V and 4 bases at J; junction bases unmatched: 4. The CDR3 has 15 residues. The germline V gene encodes CDR1 SGHKS and CDR2 YYEKEE (reference sequence). The CDR3 sequence is CASSYPGQGAYGYTF. The DNA for the CDR3 is TGTGCCAGCAGCTATCCGGGACAGGGGGCCTATGGCTACACCTTC.

V and J are TRBV7-9 and TRBJ2-2, with a tentative D call TRBD2 (5 bases). CDR3 length: 15 amino acids. V lost 4 bases to trimming and J lost 7 bases, with 16 bases between them. Germline loops: CDR1 SEHNR, CDR2 FQNEAQ (reference sequence). The CDR3 bases are TGTGCCAGCAGCTCCCATCGGGGAGCGATCGGGGAGCTGTTTTTT. Protein: CASSSHRGAIGELFF.

The sample holds many counts of this clonotype. The chain has TRBV30 and TRBJ2-3; D call uncertain. Germline CDR1 is GTSNPN and CDR2 is SVGIG (reference sequence). V was cut by 6 bases and J by 9 bases, with 19 bases left in between. This CDR3 contains 13 residues. Here the CDR3 reads CACPSTPSFTQYF. CDR3 DNA: TGTGCCTGCCCATCCACCCCCAGCTTCACGCAGTATTTT.

This clonotype was counted only a few times. This chain uses TRBV7-2 with TRBJ1-1, with D possibly TRBD1 on 5 matching bases. CDR1 is SGHTA, CDR2 FQGNSA, per germline. The CDR3 is 14 amino acids. V lost 5 bases and J 4 bases, leaving 14 bases between the germline ends. In nucleotides, the CDR3 is TGTGCCAGCAGCCTCCTGGGGGTCCGCACTGAAGCTTTCTTT. Its protein is CASSLLGVRTEAFF. The full variable domain, rest sourced from reference TRBV7-2 and TRBJ1-1, is GAGVSQSPSNKVTEKGKDVELRCDPISGHTALYWYRQSLGQGLEFLIYFQGNSAPDKSGLPSDRFSAERTGGSVSTLTIQRTQQEDSAVYLCASSLLGVRTEAFFGQGTRLTVV.

The chain couples TRBV6-4 to TRBJ1-5; D perhaps matches TRBD1 (5 bases). CDR3 length equals 13 residues. CDR1 MRHNA and CDR2 SNTAGT come from the germline V gene. V shed 4 bases and J shed 5 bases, with 9 bases lying between them. The CDR3: CASSVRVDQPQHF. CDR3 DNA sequence: TGTGCCAGCAGTGTCAGGGTGGATCAGCCCCAGCATTTT.

This clonotype was seen ten or more times. The V call is TRBV7-2, the J call TRBJ1-1; 8 bases are shared with TRBD1. Losses at the gene ends were 7 bases for V and 0 bases for J; bases not matched to a gene: 7. The CDR3 is 15 residues long. Germline CDR1 SGHTA, CDR2 FQGNSA. CDR3 bases: TGTGCCAGCACCCGACAGGGGTCCCTGAACACTGAAGCTTTCTTT. It yields the protein CASTRQGSLNTEAFF.